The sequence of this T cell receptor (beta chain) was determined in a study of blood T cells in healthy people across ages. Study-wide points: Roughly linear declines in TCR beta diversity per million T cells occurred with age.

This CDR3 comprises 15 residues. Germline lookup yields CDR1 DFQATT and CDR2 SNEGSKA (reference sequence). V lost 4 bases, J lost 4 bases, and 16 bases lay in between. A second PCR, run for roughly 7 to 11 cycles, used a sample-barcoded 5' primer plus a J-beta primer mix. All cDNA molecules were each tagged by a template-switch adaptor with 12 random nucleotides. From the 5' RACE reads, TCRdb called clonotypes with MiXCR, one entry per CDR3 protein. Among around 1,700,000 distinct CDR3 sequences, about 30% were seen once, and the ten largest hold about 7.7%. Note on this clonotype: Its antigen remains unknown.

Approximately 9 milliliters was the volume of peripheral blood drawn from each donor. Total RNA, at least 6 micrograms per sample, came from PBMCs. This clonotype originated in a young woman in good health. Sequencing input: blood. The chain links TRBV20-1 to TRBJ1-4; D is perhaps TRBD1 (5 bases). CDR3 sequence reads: CSAIPIRGSNEKLFF. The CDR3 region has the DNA TGCAGTGCTATACCTATACGGGGGAGTAATGAAAAACTGTTTTTT.